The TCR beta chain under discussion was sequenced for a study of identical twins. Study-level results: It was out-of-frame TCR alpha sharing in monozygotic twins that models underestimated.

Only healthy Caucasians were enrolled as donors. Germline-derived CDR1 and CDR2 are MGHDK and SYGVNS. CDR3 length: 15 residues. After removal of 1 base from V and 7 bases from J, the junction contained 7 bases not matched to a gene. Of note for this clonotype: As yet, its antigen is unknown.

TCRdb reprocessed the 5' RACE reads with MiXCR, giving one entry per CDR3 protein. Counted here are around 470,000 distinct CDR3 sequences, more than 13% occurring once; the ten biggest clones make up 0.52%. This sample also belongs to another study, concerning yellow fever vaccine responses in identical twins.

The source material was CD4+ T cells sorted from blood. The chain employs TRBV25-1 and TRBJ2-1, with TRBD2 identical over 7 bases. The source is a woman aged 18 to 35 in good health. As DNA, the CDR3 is TGTGCCAGCAGTGAATGGTCGGGGGGTCCAAATGAGCAGTTCTTC. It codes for CASSEWSGGPNEQFF.